This T cell receptor beta chain was documented in a study of human T cells and chemical hapten exposure. Looking at the study overall: Upper back patch tests used 0.01% DPC, scored after 6 days. Study-level results: No alteration of TCRs above 1 in 1000 frequency was seen with DPC sensitization.

The germline V gene encodes CDR1 MNHEY and CDR2 SVGEGT. Losses at the gene ends were 5 bases for V and 2 bases for J; bases not matched to a gene: 10. This CDR3 is built from 16 residues. Documented time point: pre-sensitization, week 0. The treatment: therapeutic diphenylcyclopropenone sensitization with weekly scalp DPC. Original processing notes: TCR counts had a median of about 92,000 per sample and spanned roughly 23,224 to 690,600. TCRdb reprocessed the RACE reads via MiXCR and lists one record per CDR3 protein. Clone size and V and J calls follow TCRdb, not the original study. The table lists roughly 100,000 distinct CDR3 sequences, roughly 10% of them singletons, with 3.1% in the top ten. This clonotype appeared many times. Its antigen is unknown.

Sequencing used whole blood, obtained in connection with sensitization to the hapten diphenylcyclopropenone (DPC). The TCR was taken from a woman in her fifties or sixties with alopecia areata. Some clones in this sample may be carry-over from other donors' samples. The V call is TRBV6-2 or TRBV6-3, the J call TRBJ1-1; 8 positions match TRBD1. Written as DNA, the CDR3 is TGTGCCAGCAGTCATCCCGGACAGGGAAGAAACACTGAAGCTTTCTTT. It translates to CASSHPGQGRNTEAFF.